Included here is one T cell receptor (beta chain) sequence, with context. The antigen remains unidentified. As it was prepared, the TCRbeta library received unique molecular identifiers. TCRdb reprocessed the PCR reads via MiXCR and lists one record per CDR3 protein. Of 500,000 to 650,000 distinct CDR3 sequences in the sample, approximately 12% were seen once. The CDR3 contains 15 residues. The V end lost 0 bases, the J end lost 0 bases, and 8 bases lay between the germline ends. Germline CDR1 is LGHNA and CDR2 is YNFKEQ. The data derive from a study of T-cell reconstitution after alpha-beta-depleted transplantation in children. The study's findings and limits: There were some patients whose high TCRbeta diversity at day 60 came from surviving recipient T cells and thymic progenitors. Reportedly, alpha-beta T cells present about two months post-transplant originated from several hundred expanded clones of graft origin. Newly made T cells mostly supplied T-cell counts and diversity one year after transplant.

The specimen comprised PBMCs, mostly from graft donor cells, sampled 360 days after TCRalphabeta/CD19-depleted stem cell transplant. The sequence came from a male patient between 5 and 17 years old who had a stem cell transplant for acute myeloid leukemia, so the T cells may come from the graft donor. The chain is built from TRBV4-2 and TRBJ2-5; perhaps TRBD2 as D (6 bases). As DNA, the CDR3 is TGTGCCAGCAGCCAAGAGGAGGGGTACCAAGAGACCCAGTACTTC. This translates into CASSQEEGYQETQYF.